This T cell receptor beta chain was sequenced during a study of T-cell memory formation after mild COVID-19. The wider study: TCR clusters were mostly donor specific.

As for this clonotype: Its specificity is not known.

This CDR3 comprises 18 residues. Germline lookup yields CDR1 DFQATT and CDR2 SNEGSKA (reference sequence). V dropped 0 bases and J dropped 1 base, with 19 bases sitting between them. Researchers used 5'RACE with constant-segment primers to make TCR alpha and TCR beta cDNA libraries that carry sample barcodes and UMIs. A single record per CDR3 protein comes from TCRdb applying MiXCR to the 5' RACE reads. Found here are about 560,000 distinct CDR3 sequences, approximately 15% of them singletons; the top ten hold roughly 7.8%. Study observations and caveats: Contracting CD4+ clones were located mainly in CM and EM, and CD8+ clones in EMRA. Second-wave clones peaking on day 37 lacked confirmed SARS-CoV-2 specificity.

The sequence was obtained from an adult woman who had mild COVID-19 (a few samples of this study predate the infection). Cell type and time point are not known. Sequencing was performed on PBMCs or a T cell subset sorted from them (not recorded which). V gene TRBV20-1 combines with J gene TRBJ2-4; D unclear. CDR3 sequence: CSARDRRSTSWAKNIQYF. The CDR3 DNA sequence: TGCAGTGCTAGAGACCGTAGGAGCACCAGCTGGGCCAAAAACATTCAGTACTTC.